This entry features one T cell receptor beta chain sequence. CDR1 is GTSNPN and CDR2 is SVGIG in the germline V gene (reference sequence). The length of the CDR3 is 15 residues. V was pared by 2 bases and J by 5 bases, with 18 bases between. Study processing details: For nucleated cells, counts were estimated from reference gene primer amplification. Sequencing was performed with immunoSEQ multiplex PCR; in TCRdb, only in-frame clones are kept and a portion is missing. The D gene and trimming were derived from the DNA, and the V and J assignments and clone size from that table. The sample yields 540,000 or so clones, 85% to 90% seen once. These data belong to a study of blood T cell repertoires in COVID-19. The overall study: COVID-19 samples collected from the United States, Italy and Spain covered acute and convalescent phases. The cDNA or gDNA used as material had been derived from T cells, B-cell-depleted T cells, or PBMCs.

Those enrolled in Seattle joined during active infection and were followed longitudinally afterward. The material sequenced was peripheral blood. The rearrangement links TRBV30 to TRBJ1-2, with a weak D call TRBD1 (5 bases). This sequence was found in a woman aged 50 to 60 with COVID-19, enrolled during active disease. CDR3 sequence reads: CAWSIFSGGGYGYTF. Written as DNA, the CDR3 is TGTGCCTGGAGTATCTTCTCCGGGGGTGGTTATGGCTACACCTTC.